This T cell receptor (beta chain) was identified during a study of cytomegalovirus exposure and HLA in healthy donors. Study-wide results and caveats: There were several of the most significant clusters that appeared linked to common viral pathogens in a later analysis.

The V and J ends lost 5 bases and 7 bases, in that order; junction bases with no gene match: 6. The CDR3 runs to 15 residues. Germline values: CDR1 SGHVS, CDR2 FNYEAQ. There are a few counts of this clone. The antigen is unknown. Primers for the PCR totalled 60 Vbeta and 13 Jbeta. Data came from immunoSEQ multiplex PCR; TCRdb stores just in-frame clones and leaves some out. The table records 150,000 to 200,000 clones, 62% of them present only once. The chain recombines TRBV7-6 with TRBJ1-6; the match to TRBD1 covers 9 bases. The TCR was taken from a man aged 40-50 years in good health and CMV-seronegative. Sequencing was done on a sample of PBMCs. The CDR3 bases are TGTGCCAGCAGCGCGGACAGGGGTTCGAATTCACCCCTCCACTTT. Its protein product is CASSADRGSNSPLHF.